The 13 T cell receptor beta chains below were found in one sample sequenced in a study of human T cells and chemical hapten exposure. The time point denotes: patch test 1, 2 weeks after DPC sensitization. The treatment here: therapeutic diphenylcyclopropenone sensitization with weekly scalp DPC. MiXCR, run by TCRdb on the RACE reads, gives a single entry per CDR3 protein. The table has tens of thousands of distinct CDR3 sequences, around 11% seen once. The sequencing used whole blood, collected in connection with sensitization to the hapten diphenylcyclopropenone (DPC). The receptors stem from a woman aged 60-75 years with alopecia areata. Some clones in this sample may be carry-over from other donors' samples.

This clonotype was recorded at least ten times. The chain recombines TRBV9 with TRBJ1-5; a possible D gene is TRBD1 (5 bases). The germline V gene has CDR1 SGDLS and CDR2 YYNGEE. Trimming removed 4 bases at V and 3 bases at J, with 11 bases between. This CDR3 has 14 amino acids. The CDR3 protein is CASSPRQYNQPQHF. The CDR3, as DNA: TGTGCCAGCAGCCCCAGACAGTACAATCAGCCCCAGCATTTT.

The chain carries TRBV20-1 and TRBJ1-5, with D unresolved. There are 15 residues in the CDR3. The germline V and J ends were trimmed by 3 bases and 7 bases, with 19 bases remaining between them. Germline CDR1 DFQATT, CDR2 SNEGSKA (reference sequence). The CDR3 nucleotides are TGCAGTGCTAGTACCCACAGCTCTTCCGGGCAGCCCCAGCATTTT. This encodes CSASTHSSSGQPQHF.

This clonotype occurred many times. This rearrangement joins TRBV18 to TRBJ2-7; possibly TRBD2 for D (7 bases). V gave up 2 bases and J gave up 5 bases, with 19 bases separating them. Per the germline V gene, CDR1 is KGHSH and CDR2 is LQKENI. The length of the CDR3 is 16 residues. CDR3 nucleotide sequence: TGTGCCAGCTCACCAGGGGGGGCCCGTTACCAGGACGAGCAGTACTTC. Amino acids: CASSPGGARYQDEQYF.

This clonotype was seen more than once but under ten times. This chain joins TRBV27 and TRBJ1-5; the D gene is possibly TRBD1 (6 bases). The V and J ends lost 3 bases and 3 bases respectively, with 9 bases between them. The length of the CDR3 is 14 residues. CDR1 and CDR2 (germline): MNHEY, SMNVEV (reference sequence). CDR3 amino acids: CASSFGTTNQPQHF. In DNA form, the CDR3 reads TGTGCCAGCAGTTTCGGGACAACCAATCAGCCCCAGCATTTT.

This clonotype was counted only a few times. This chain joins TRBV11-1 and TRBJ1-2, with TRBD1 as a possible D gene (5 bases). Germline V gene lookup returns CDR1 SGHAT and CDR2 FQDESV (reference sequence). V was shortened by 4 bases and J by 8 bases, with 14 bases between the two germline ends. This CDR3 comprises 13 residues. The CDR3 loop reads CASSSLTVYGYTF. The CDR3 DNA reads TGTGCCAGCAGCTCTCTGACAGTCTACGGCTACACCTTC.

This clonotype was seen a few times. The chain uses TRBV27 and TRBJ1-4; 8 positions match TRBD1. Germline assignment: CDR1 MNHEY and CDR2 SMNVEV (reference sequence). V was clipped by 3 bases and J by 6 bases; unmatched bases: 3. The CDR3 contains 14 residues. The CDR3, as DNA: TGTGCCAGCAGTTTTCGCAGGGGGCATGAAAAACTGTTTTTT. It codes for CASSFRRGHEKLFF. The whole variable domain, filled in from reference TRBV27 and TRBJ1-4, reads EAQVTQNPRYLITVTGKKLTVTCSQNMNHEYMSWYRQDPGLGLRQIYYSMNVEVTDKGDVPEGYKVSRKEKRNFPLILESPSPNQTSLYFCASSFRRGHEKLFFGSGTQLSVL.

The chain is built from TRBV6-6 and TRBJ1-4; TRBD1 matches 8 bases. CDR1 is MNHNY and CDR2 is SVGAGI in the germline V gene (reference sequence). There are 15 residues in the CDR3. The trim removed 5 bases at V and 7 bases at J, leaving 9 bases unmatched. The CDR3 DNA is TGTGCCAGCAGTGAACCGGGACAGGTCGGTGAAAAACTGTTTTTT. Protein sequence: CASSEPGQVGEKLFF.

This clonotype has at least ten counts. The chain has TRBV18 and TRBJ2-2; 7 positions agree with TRBD1. V lost 6 bases to trimming and J lost 5 bases; unmatched junction nucleotides: 6. The CDR3 is 14 amino acids. CDR1 KGHSH and CDR2 LQKENI come from the germline V gene. The DNA for the CDR3 is TGTGCCAGCTCGTCACAGGGGACGACCGGGGAGCTGTTTTTT. Protein: CASSSQGTTGELFF.

This clonotype was found a few times. V and J are TRBV3-1 and TRBJ1-1, with D unresolved. Per the germline V gene, CDR1 is LGHDT and CDR2 is YNNKEL (reference sequence). Trimming removed 5 bases from V and 2 bases from J, with 9 bases in between. The CDR3 runs to 13 residues. The CDR3 nucleotides are TGTGCCAGCAGCTTCGACGGTAACACTGAAGCTTTCTTT. Residues: CASSFDGNTEAFF.

This clonotype has only a few counts. The chain employs TRBV27 and TRBJ1-2, with D possibly matching TRBD1 (5 bases). The CDR3 is 13 residues long. The V gene's germline CDR1 is MNHEY and CDR2 SMNVEV (reference sequence). V lost 2 bases and J lost 4, with 8 bases in between. The CDR3 nucleotides read TGTGCCAGCAGTTTACAGGGACCCTATGGCTACACCTTC. This encodes CASSLQGPYGYTF.

The chain is built from TRBV27 and TRBJ2-7; 7 bases agree with TRBD1. The V gene's germline CDR1 is MNHEY and CDR2 SMNVEV (reference sequence). Losses at the gene ends were 3 bases for V and 0 bases for J; bases not matched to a gene: 8. The CDR3 has 16 amino acids. DNA for the CDR3: TGTGCCAGCAGTTTGTCCCGGGACAGCATCTCCTACGAGCAGTACTTC. Its protein product is CASSLSRDSISYEQYF.

This clonotype has a handful of counts. The chain links TRBV4-2 to TRBJ2-5, with 7 bases fitting TRBD1. The CDR3 runs to 15 residues. The J segment lost 1 base and the V segment lost 4 bases, leaving 6 bases of the junction unmatched. Germline V gene lookup returns CDR1 LGHNA and CDR2 YNFKEQ. This CDR3 reads CASSRPRQGQETQYF. The CDR3, as DNA: TGTGCCAGCAGCCGACCCCGACAGGGCCAAGAGACCCAGTACTTC.

This clonotype came up many times. The gene calls are TRBV5-6 and TRBJ2-5; 7 bases line up with TRBD1. This CDR3 contains 14 residues. Trimming cost V 5 bases and J 2 bases; bases outside gene matches: 6. The germline CDR1 and CDR2 sequences are SGHDT and YYEEEE. DNA for the CDR3: TGTGCCAGCAGTCACGGGACAGAACAAGAGACCCAGTACTTC. It yields the protein CASSHGTEQETQYF.